The 26 T cell receptor beta chains below all came from one sample that was sequenced in a study of cytomegalovirus exposure and HLA in healthy donors. Primers: 60 Vbeta forward and 13 Jbeta reverse. Some clones are missing from TCRdb's copy, which holds only in-frame ones; the method was immunoSEQ multiplex PCR. The table records under 200,000 clones, around 81% of them present only once. The sample taken for sequencing was PBMCs. The source of these receptors is a man in his forties in good health and CMV-seronegative.

The J gene is TRBJ2-5, the V gene TRBV15; D possibly corresponds to TRBD2 (6 bases). The CDR3 spans 13 residues. Trimming shortened V by 5 bases and J by 11 bases, and 18 bases separated the two germline ends. Germline values: CDR1 LNHNV, CDR2 YYDKDF (reference sequence). CDR3 nucleotide sequence: TGTGCCACCAGCTTACGACTAGGCACTTTACAGTACTTC. Its translation is CATSLRLGTLQYF.

This chain joins TRBV5-4 and TRBJ1-1, with D hard to call. This CDR3 region has 12 residues. Trimming took off 2 bases at V and 1 base at J, with 3 bases between the two ends. The V gene's germline CDR1 is SGHNT and CDR2 YYREEE (reference sequence). As DNA, the CDR3 is TGTGCCAGCAGCTTTAGGAACACTGAAGCTTTCTTT. Translation: CASSFRNTEAFF.

CDR3 DNA sequence: TGTGCCAGCAGTTTTCCCCCCGGGACTAGGCCAAACATTCAGTACTTC. Protein: CASSFPPGTRPNIQYF. The J gene is TRBJ2-4, the V gene TRBV11-2; TRBD2 matches 8 bases. Germline V gives CDR1 SGHAT, CDR2 FQNNGV. J was trimmed by 6 bases and V by 6 bases; bases with no gene match: 13. This CDR3 is built from 16 residues.

The J gene is TRBJ1-1, the V gene TRBV7-9, with D perhaps TRBD1 (5 bases). Germline values: CDR1 SEHNR, CDR2 FQNEAQ (reference sequence). Trimming cost V 5 bases and J 5 bases, with 12 bases left between them. The CDR3 spans 13 residues. The CDR3 here is CASSRDLGTEAFF. The DNA of the CDR3 is TGTGCCAGCAGCCGGGACTTGGGGACTGAAGCTTTCTTT.

The chain joins TRBV30 to TRBJ2-3; tentatively, D is TRBD2 (6 bases). The germline gives CDR1 GTSNPN, CDR2 SVGIG (reference sequence). The V end lost 3 bases, the J end lost 12 bases, and 22 bases lay between the germline ends. The CDR3 runs 14 residues. CDR3: CAWRKNLGTSTQYF. The CDR3, as DNA: TGTGCCTGGAGGAAAAACCTAGGGACTTCTACCCAGTATTTT.

This rearrangement joins TRBV6-5 to TRBJ2-7; D is possibly TRBD2 (5 bases). CDR1 and CDR2 (germline): MNHEY, SVGAGI. The CDR3 runs to 14 residues. V was trimmed by 2 bases and J by 3 bases, leaving 11 bases between them. The CDR3: CASSYRGAYYEQYF. DNA of the CDR3: TGTGCCAGCAGTTACCGGGGAGCGTACTACGAGCAGTACTTC.

CDR3 in DNA: TGCGCCAGCAGCTTGGAGGCTAGCGGGGTAGAGACCCAGTACTTC. Residues: CASSLEASGVETQYF. The J gene is TRBJ2-5, the V gene TRBV5-1; TRBD2 matches at 9 bases. The CDR3 has 15 amino acids. The V and J ends lost 0 bases and 4 bases, in that order; junction bases with no gene match: 4. CDR1 and CDR2 from the germline V gene are SGHRS and YFSETQ. Filled out from reference TRBV5-1 and TRBJ2-5, the complete variable domain reads KAGVTQTPRYLIKTRGQQVTLSCSPISGHRSVSWYQQTPGQGLQFLFEYFSETQRNKGNFPGRFSGRQFSNSRSEMNVSTLELGDSALYLCASSLEASGVETQYFGPGTRLLVL.

The chain recombines TRBV11-2 with TRBJ1-5, with D possibly matching TRBD1 (5 bases). Germline CDR1 SGHAT, CDR2 FQNNGV. V gave up 5 bases and J gave up 5 bases, with 10 bases separating them. This CDR3 has 13 residues. CDR3 nucleotide sequence: TGTGCCAGCAGCCCAACAGGATATCAGCCCCAGCATTTT. Protein: CASSPTGYQPQHF.

The rearrangement uses TRBV5-6 and TRBJ1-1; no clear D. Germline CDR1 SGHDT, CDR2 YYEEEE. This CDR3 comprises 13 residues. V lost 5 bases and J lost 2, with 10 bases in between. Written as DNA, the CDR3 is TGTGCCAGCAGGTACGAGGGAAACACTGAAGCTTTCTTT. This gives the protein CASRYEGNTEAFF.

The chain joins TRBV15 to TRBJ1-5, with D possibly being TRBD1 (6 bases). Germline values: CDR1 LNHNV, CDR2 YYDKDF (reference sequence). The CDR3 has 15 residues. V was clipped by 1 base and J by 9 bases, with 16 bases between them. As DNA, the CDR3 is TGTGCCACCAGCAGAGTGGGGCAGGGGTCGATGCCCCAGCATTTT. It codes for CATSRVGQGSMPQHF.

The J gene is TRBJ2-1, the V gene TRBV19; 8 bases map to TRBD1. Per the germline V gene, CDR1 is LNHDA and CDR2 is SQIVND (reference sequence). The CDR3 has 13 residues. The V segment lost 4 bases and the J segment 5 bases; nucleotides outside the gene matches: 1. The CDR3 coding sequence is TGTGCCAGTAGTAAGACAGGGGACAATGAGCAGTTCTTC. Protein sequence: CASSKTGDNEQFF.

V is TRBV13 and J is TRBJ2-5; the D is unclear. The CDR3 runs to 13 residues. V lost 2 bases, J lost 4 bases, and 8 bases lay in between. The germline gives CDR1 PRHDT, CDR2 FYEKMQ (reference sequence). The CDR3: CASSLTETETQYF. CDR3 bases: TGTGCCAGCAGCTTAACGGAGACAGAGACCCAGTACTTC.

The chain has TRBV6-5 and TRBJ2-1; 9 bases are a match to TRBD1. V shed 6 bases, J shed 9 bases, and the junction held 6 bases outside the gene matches. The CDR3 length is 13 residues. CDR1 and CDR2 from the germline V gene are MNHEY and SVGAGI. CDR3 DNA: TGTGCCAGCAGCAGGGACAGGGCGTTTGAGCAGTTCTTC. Translating gives CASSRDRAFEQFF.

The V call is TRBV5-1, the J call TRBJ2-7; D gene ambiguous. The V gene's germline CDR1 is SGHRS and CDR2 YFSETQ. V lost 0 bases and J 3 bases, leaving 13 bases between the germline ends. This CDR3 has 15 amino acids. The CDR3 spells CASSLGGTNIYEQYF. For the CDR3, the DNA is TGCGCCAGCAGCTTGGGAGGCACGAACATCTACGAGCAGTACTTC.

This clone has just one count. This chain links TRBV7-2 with TRBJ1-2; D possibly corresponds to TRBD1 (5 bases). The CDR3 length is 13 residues. Trimming stripped 3 bases from V and 5 bases from J, with 10 bases between. CDR1 and CDR2 (germline): SGHTA, FQGNSA. CDR3 in DNA: TGTGCCAGCAGCTTTGGCAGGGAATATGGCTACACCTTC. Amino acid sequence: CASSFGREYGYTF.

The chain uses TRBV30 and TRBJ2-3; 12 bases are shared with TRBD2. J was trimmed by 9 bases and V by 0 bases; bases with no gene match: 1. CDR1 and CDR2 (germline): GTSNPN, SVGIG (reference sequence). This CDR3 has 13 residues. CDR3 in DNA: TGTGCCTGGAGTGTACTAGCGGGAGGAACGCAGTATTTT. It specifies CAWSVLAGGTQYF.

This chain joins TRBV6-1 and TRBJ1-1; 7 bases are shared with TRBD1. V trimming: 4 bases; J trimming: 4 bases; junction bases outside the gene matches: 6. This CDR3 has 14 residues. CDR1 and CDR2 (germline): MNHNS, SASEGT. CDR3 nucleotides: TGTGCCAGCAGTGTCACAGGGGCGGCCACTGAAGCTTTCTTT. This translates into CASSVTGAATEAFF.

The gene calls are TRBV18 and TRBJ2-7; D gene unclear. V gave up 3 bases and J gave up 3 bases, with 6 bases separating them. The CDR3 is made up of 12 amino acids. The germline gives CDR1 KGHSH, CDR2 LQKENI. The CDR3 DNA sequence: TGTGCCAGCTCACCTCTAGGCTACGAGCAGTACTTC. Protein sequence: CASSPLGYEQYF.

This clone appeared a few times. The chain has TRBV7-2 and TRBJ2-3, with 7 positions matching TRBD2. Unmatched junction bases numbered 11, after V lost 4 bases and J lost 7 bases. CDR1 and CDR2 (germline): SGHTA, FQGNSA. The CDR3 is 15 residues long. CDR3 bases: TGTGCCAGCAGCTCCCTAGGTCCGGGGGGAAATACGCAGTATTTT. Protein product: CASSSLGPGGNTQYF.

The chain combines TRBV7-2 with TRBJ1-1; the match to TRBD1 covers 12 bases. The length of the CDR3 is 16 residues. Looked up from germline, CDR1 is SGHTA and CDR2 is FQGNSA. V trimming: 5 bases; J trimming: 4 bases; junction bases outside the gene matches: 8. The CDR3 nucleotides read TGTGCCAGCAGCCTCCAGGGACAGGGGGCAGGCACTGAAGCTTTCTTT. Its protein product is CASSLQGQGAGTEAFF.

Turning to this clone: Other DNA sequences within the sample encode an identical CDR3. The gene calls are TRBV7-2 and TRBJ2-2; D is unclear. This CDR3 comprises 12 residues. From germline, CDR1 is SGHTA and CDR2 FQGNSA. The V gene lost 4 bases and the J gene lost 3 bases, with 3 bases spanning the gap. CDR3 coding DNA: TGTGCCAGCAGCTCTTACACCGGGGAGCTGTTTTTT. Translation gives CASSSYTGELFF.

The V and J genes are TRBV28 and TRBJ2-5, with D possibly TRBD1 on 6 matching bases. CDR1 is MDHEN and CDR2 is SYDVKM in the germline V gene. V dropped 5 bases and J dropped 2 bases, with 12 bases sitting between them. The CDR3 spans 14 residues. The CDR3 here is CASSTTGLQETQYF. Here the CDR3 DNA reads TGTGCCAGCAGTACGACAGGCCTACAAGAGACCCAGTACTTC.

The chain joins TRBV5-1 to TRBJ2-1; the D is unclear. The germline V gene has CDR1 SGHRS and CDR2 YFSETQ. V was cut by 2 bases and J by 6 bases, with 9 bases left in between. The length of the CDR3 is 13 residues. Here the CDR3 DNA reads TGCGCCAGCAGCTTTGAGAAGATCAATGAGCAGTTCTTC. This encodes CASSFEKINEQFF.

This CDR3 reads CASSLVQGSNQPQHF. In DNA, the CDR3 is TGTGCCAGCAGCTTAGTACAGGGAAGCAATCAGCCCCAGCATTTT. The rearrangement joins TRBV7-2 to TRBJ1-5, with D possibly matching TRBD1 (6 bases). The CDR3 has 15 residues. Germline CDR1 reads SGHTA; CDR2 reads FQGNSA. V lost 1 base, J lost 1 base, and 8 bases lay in between.

This rearrangement joins TRBV5-6 to TRBJ1-4, with 9 bases fitting TRBD1. This CDR3 has 15 residues. With 3 bases clipped from V and 5 bases from J, the junction kept 5 bases outside the gene matches. The germline gives CDR1 SGHDT, CDR2 YYEEEE. The CDR3 sequence is CASSSYGTGNEKLFF. Written as DNA, the CDR3 is TGTGCCAGCAGCTCGTACGGGACAGGGAATGAAAAACTGTTTTTT.

The chain recombines TRBV10-3 with TRBJ1-5, with D unclear. Germline values: CDR1 ENHRY, CDR2 SYGVKD. The CDR3 is 14 amino acids. V was trimmed by 6 bases and J by 2 bases, leaving 11 bases between them. The CDR3 DNA reads TGTGCCATCAGCGGTAACGGAGGCAATCAGCCCCAGCATTTT. Encoded protein: CAISGNGGNQPQHF.